Each of the 4 T cell receptor beta chains below was sequenced from the same sample in a study of cytomegalovirus exposure and HLA in healthy donors. 60 Vbeta and 13 Jbeta primers were used in PCR. The protocol was immunoSEQ multiplex PCR, while the TCRdb copy is restricted to in-frame clones and leaves out a portion. The sample yields about 170,000 clones, 65% to 85% seen once. The material sequenced was PBMCs. The origin of the receptors is a boy between 2 and 10 years old in good health and CMV-seronegative.

The rearrangement uses TRBV18 and TRBJ2-5; the match to TRBD1 covers 7 bases. There are 17 residues in the CDR3. J was trimmed by 2 bases and V by 4 bases; bases with no gene match: 13. Per the germline V gene, CDR1 is KGHSH and CDR2 is LQKENI. Here the CDR3 reads CASSRGGQANGQETQYF. In DNA form, the CDR3 reads TGTGCCAGCTCACGGGGCGGACAGGCGAATGGACAAGAGACCCAGTACTTC.

The gene calls are TRBV6-5 and TRBJ2-1; TRBD2 aligns across 15 bases. V dropped 2 bases and J dropped 10; count of bases not matched to a gene: 6. CDR1 and CDR2 (germline): MNHEY, SVGAGI. The CDR3 has 16 residues. The CDR3 DNA follows: TGTGCCAGCAGTTACATCCGGGGACTAGCGGGAGGAGAGCAGTTCTTC. Translated: CASSYIRGLAGGEQFF.

The chain has TRBV7-9 and TRBJ1-1, with D tentatively TRBD1 (5 bases). CDR1 is SEHNR and CDR2 is FQNEAQ in the germline V gene (reference sequence). The CDR3 has 15 amino acids. The V gene lost 5 bases and the J gene lost 6 bases, with 19 bases spanning the gap. CDR3 residues: CASSRPVTGVSEAFF. The CDR3 region has the DNA TGTGCCAGCAGCAGACCAGTAACGGGGGTCTCTGAAGCTTTCTTT.

The chain uses TRBV14 and TRBJ1-2; D may be TRBD1 (6 bases). CDR1 and CDR2 from the germline V gene are SGHDN and FVKESK. The CDR3 is made up of 13 amino acids. V lost 4 bases, J lost 7 bases, and 13 bases lay in between. CDR3 nucleotide sequence: TGTGCCAGCAGCCCTACAGGGCTGGTTGGCTACACCTTC. Translation: CASSPTGLVGYTF.